The rows below give T cell receptor beta chains drawn from one sample of a study of blood T cell repertoires in COVID-19. The data were produced by immunoSEQ multiplex PCR, yet TCRdb's version contains in-frame clones alone and is incomplete. The table has about 240,000 clones, 86% seen once. The material sequenced was peripheral blood. The receptors were gathered from a man in his fifties or sixties with acute or convalescent COVID-19. CDR3s include the opening cysteine and the closing phenylalanine or tryptophan. D genes are given only for firm matches. Size tells how often a clone was seen (once, few, many) or the class of an expanded clone, and some rows leave it out.

j_call: TRBJ2-1; v_call: TRBV13; clone_size: NA; d_call: NA; cdr3_nt: TGTGCCAGCCGGTCCAATGAGCAGTTCTTC; cdr3_aa: CASRSNEQFF
j_call: TRBJ2-3; v_call: TRBV23-1; clone_size: NA; d_call: TRBD2; cdr3_nt: TGCGCCAGCAGTCGGCAAAAGCGGGAGAGCACAGATACGCAGTATTTT; cdr3_aa: CASSRQKRESTDTQYF
j_call: TRBJ2-3; v_call: TRBV7-2; clone_size: once; d_call: NA; cdr3_nt: TGTGCCAGCAGCTCCACACTAGCGGCAGGGGGAGATACGCAGTATTTT; cdr3_aa: CASSSTLAAGGDTQYF
j_call: TRBJ1-4; v_call: TRBV2; clone_size: NA; d_call: TRBD1; cdr3_nt: TGTGCCAGCAGTGAAACGGACAGGGAAGGGGAAAAACTGTTTTTT; cdr3_aa: CASSETDREGEKLFF
j_call: TRBJ1-2; v_call: TRBV6-6; clone_size: NA; d_call: NA; cdr3_nt: TGTGCCAGCAGTTCGGACTATGGCTACACCTTC; cdr3_aa: CASSSDYGYTF
j_call: TRBJ2-2; v_call: TRBV7-9; clone_size: NA; d_call: TRBD1; cdr3_nt: TGTGCCAGCAGCTTAGCCTTTGGACAGGGGGTAATAGAGGAGCTGTTTTTT; cdr3_aa: CASSLAFGQGVIEELFF
j_call: TRBJ2-7; v_call: TRBV11-3; clone_size: NA; d_call: TRBD2; cdr3_nt: TGTGCCAGCAGCTCGGGCGGGGGATTCTACGAGCAGTACTTC; cdr3_aa: CASSSGGGFYEQYF
j_call: TRBJ1-2; v_call: TRBV5-1; clone_size: once; d_call: TRBD1; cdr3_nt: TGCGCCAGCAGCATGGACAGGATCTATGGCTACACCTTC; cdr3_aa: CASSMDRIYGYTF
j_call: TRBJ1-4; v_call: TRBV19; clone_size: NA; d_call: NA; cdr3_nt: TGTGCCAGTAGTGTCTTTGGCCCCTCGGGTGCAACTAATGAAAAACTGTTTTTT; cdr3_aa: CASSVFGPSGATNEKLFF
j_call: TRBJ2-6; v_call: TRBV29-1; clone_size: NA; d_call: TRBD2; cdr3_nt: TGCAGCGTTGAAACCGGCGGGGGAGGCCCGTCTGGCGGGGCCAACGTCCTGACTTTC; cdr3_aa: CSVETGGGGPSGGANVLTF
j_call: TRBJ2-3; v_call: TRBV15; clone_size: NA; d_call: TRBD2; cdr3_nt: TGTGCCACCAGCAGCTCTAGCGGGAGGGCCGGGGATACGCAGTATTTT; cdr3_aa: CATSSSSGRAGDTQYF
j_call: TRBJ2-5; v_call: TRBV5-4; clone_size: NA; d_call: TRBD1; cdr3_nt: TGTGCCAGCAGCTTCACAGGGGTAGAGACCCAGTACTTC; cdr3_aa: CASSFTGVETQYF
j_call: TRBJ2-3; v_call: TRBV3-1/TRBV3-2; clone_size: NA; d_call: NA; cdr3_nt: TGTGCCAGCAGCCAAGGGGGCGGTAGGGGAGATACGCAGTATTTT; cdr3_aa: CASSQGGGRGDTQYF